These 27 T cell receptor beta chains were sequenced from one sample in a study of blood T cells in healthy people across ages. Primed by a sample-barcoded 5' primer and a J-beta primer mix, a second PCR proceeded for about 6 to 11 cycles. A single record per CDR3 protein comes from TCRdb applying MiXCR to the 5' RACE reads. The sample includes approximately 880,000 distinct CDR3 sequences, around 48% of them seen just once. Sequences were obtained from blood. The receptors come from a man younger than 40 in good health.

This chain links TRBV20-1 with TRBJ2-7; 10 bases are shared with TRBD2. CDR1 and CDR2 from the germline V gene are DFQATT and SNEGSKA (reference sequence). V lost 8 bases to trimming and J lost 4 bases; unmatched junction nucleotides: 8. The CDR3 covers 13 residues. The CDR3 protein is CSCATGLAYEQYF. In DNA, the CDR3 is TGCAGTTGTGCCACGGGACTAGCGTACGAGCAGTACTTC.

This chain joins TRBV6-5 and TRBJ1-6; 8 bases match TRBD1. The CDR3 totals 14 residues. The V gene end was trimmed by 6 bases and the J gene end by 7 bases; junction bases not matched to a gene: 5. Germline V gene lookup returns CDR1 MNHEY and CDR2 SVGAGI. Here the CDR3 DNA reads TGTGCCAGCAGCTCAAACAGGGGGAATTCACCCCTCCACTTT. This translates into CASSSNRGNSPLHF.

This clonotype has a single count. The chain has TRBV7-2 and TRBJ2-3; D perhaps matches TRBD2 (6 bases). V lost 5 bases and J 5 bases, leaving 26 bases between the germline ends. The germline V gene has CDR1 SGHTA and CDR2 FQGNSA. CDR3 length: 18 amino acids. CDR3 in amino acids: CASSLGLRGSVSRDTQYF. DNA of the CDR3: TGTGCCAGCAGCCTTGGATTGCGGGGTAGCGTCTCACGAGATACGCAGTATTTT.

This clonotype was detected a few times. The V call is TRBV4-1, the J call TRBJ2-3; 10 nucleotides match TRBD2. V trimming: 1 base; J trimming: 6 bases; junction bases outside the gene matches: 7. CDR1 and CDR2 (germline): MGHRA, YSYEKL. The CDR3 covers 16 residues. The CDR3 here is CASSQGASGRADTQYF. CDR3 coding DNA: TGCGCCAGCAGCCAAGGGGCTAGCGGGAGAGCCGATACGCAGTATTTT.

The chain is built from TRBV20-1 and TRBJ1-5; TRBD1 might be the D (5 bases). This CDR3 region has 14 residues. The germline V gene has CDR1 DFQATT and CDR2 SNEGSKA (reference sequence). Deletions cut 5 bases from V and 0 bases from J, with 11 bases between. The DNA of the CDR3 is TGCAGTGCTGGAGGGACGGATAGCAATCAGCCCCAGCATTTT. Translation: CSAGGTDSNQPQHF.

The gene calls are TRBV28 and TRBJ2-1, with TRBD1 matching over 7 bases. Per the germline V gene, CDR1 is MDHEN and CDR2 is SYDVKM. The J segment lost 10 bases and the V segment lost 2 bases, leaving 8 bases of the junction unmatched. CDR3 size: 14 residues. CDR3 loop: CASSLGYRGNEQFF. In DNA form, the CDR3 reads TGTGCCAGCAGTTTAGGGTACAGGGGCAACGAGCAGTTCTTC.

The chain employs TRBV11-2 and TRBJ2-5; D might be TRBD1 (6 bases). The CDR3 totals 18 residues. CDR1 and CDR2 (germline): SGHAT, FQNNGV. Deletions cut 0 bases from V and 0 bases from J, with 17 bases between. CDR3 protein: CASSLDGWGRGDQETQYF. CDR3 DNA: TGTGCCAGCAGCTTAGATGGGTGGGGCAGGGGCGACCAAGAGACCCAGTACTTC.

This clonotype has more than one count but fewer than ten. The chain carries TRBV19 and TRBJ2-7; tentative D call: TRBD2 (7 bases). V lost 5 bases and J 1 base, leaving 18 bases between the germline ends. The CDR3 consists of 16 residues. Germline CDR1 LNHDA, CDR2 SQIVND (reference sequence). The CDR3: CASSPRQGGGSYEQYF. DNA for the CDR3: TGTGCCAGTAGTCCCCGCCAGGGAGGGGGTTCCTACGAGCAGTACTTC.

The V and J genes are TRBV27 and TRBJ2-7; D might be TRBD2 (5 bases). Germline V gene data show CDR1 as MNHEY and CDR2 as SMNVEV (reference sequence). This CDR3 comprises 15 residues. Trimming took 0 bases from V and 2 from J, leaving 11 bases between them. The DNA for the CDR3 is TGTGCCAGCAGTTTATCCGGACTCCCCACCTACGAGCAGTACTTC. Protein product: CASSLSGLPTYEQYF.

This clonotype has a handful of counts. V is TRBV11-3 and J is TRBJ2-3, with D possibly being TRBD1 or TRBD2 (5 bases each). CDR1 is SGHNT and CDR2 is YENEEA in the germline V gene. This CDR3 has 15 residues. Trimming shortened V by 5 bases and J by 5 bases, and 17 bases separated the two germline ends. The CDR3 sequence: CASSPGAGSRDTQYF. The CDR3 DNA sequence: TGTGCCAGCAGCCCCGGGGCGGGCTCAAGAGATACGCAGTATTTT. Variable domain in full (rest from reference TRBV11-3 and TRBJ2-3): EAGVVQSPRYKIIEKKQPVAFWCNPISGHNTLYWYLQNLGQGPELLIRYENEEAVDDSQLPKDRFSAERLKGVDSTLKIQPAELGDSAVYLCASSPGAGSRDTQYFGPGTRLTVL.

The V gene is TRBV10-3, the J gene TRBJ1-5; TRBD1 is a possible D gene (6 bases). Per the germline V gene, CDR1 is ENHRY and CDR2 is SYGVKD. The CDR3 length is 18 residues. Trimming shortened V by 10 bases and J by 4 bases, and 29 bases separated the two germline ends. The CDR3 DNA is TGTGCCACGGGGGTGAACAGGGAGGGGTTGTCCTGGAATCAGCCCCAGCATTTT. Translating gives CATGVNREGLSWNQPQHF.

This clonotype has a handful of counts. J is TRBJ2-7 and V is TRBV7-2, with 7 bases identical to TRBD1. Germline V gives CDR1 SGHTA, CDR2 FQGNSA. The junction had 7 bases not matched to a gene; V was cut back by 1 base and J by 4 bases. The CDR3 extends over 15 amino acids. The CDR3, as DNA: TGTGCCAGCAGCTTAGACGGGACAGCCTTTTACGAGCAGTACTTC. Its protein product is CASSLDGTAFYEQYF. Together with reference TRBV7-2 and TRBJ2-7, the CDR3 gives the full variable domain: GAGVSQSPSNKVTEKGKDVELRCDPISGHTALYWYRQSLGQGLEFLIYFQGNSAPDKSGLPSDRFSAERTGGSVSTLTIQRTQQEDSAVYLCASSLDGTAFYEQYFGPGTRLTVT.

This clonotype occurred a few times. This chain connects TRBV3-1 to TRBJ2-6; D might be TRBD2 (5 bases). CDR1 is LGHDT, CDR2 YNNKEL, per germline (reference sequence). Trimming left V 0 bases short and J 3 bases short, with 12 bases between. CDR3 length equals 17 residues. The CDR3 region is CASSQEGTGSGANVLTF. CDR3 sequence (DNA): TGTGCCAGCAGCCAAGAAGGAACTGGGAGTGGGGCCAACGTCCTGACTTTC.

The CDR3 region has the DNA TGCAGTGCTCCCACTAGCGTAACCTACGAGCAGTACTTC. Its translation: CSAPTSVTYEQYF. This chain connects TRBV20-1 to TRBJ2-7, with 7 bases that match TRBD2. The CDR3 is 13 amino acids. Germline CDR1 reads DFQATT; CDR2 reads SNEGSKA (reference sequence). Unmatched junction bases numbered 6, after V lost 5 bases and J lost 2 bases.

The CDR3 loop is CASSLSYDTHEQYF. As DNA, the CDR3 is TGTGCCAGCAGTTTATCGTACGACACTCACGAGCAGTACTTC. This chain joins TRBV27 and TRBJ2-7, with unresolved D. Germline V CDR1 and CDR2: MNHEY, SMNVEV (reference sequence). Trimming left V 0 bases short and J 5 bases short, with 11 bases between. The CDR3 totals 14 residues.

This chain links TRBV9 with TRBJ2-5, with D hard to call. CDR3 length: 13 amino acids. V shed 0 bases and J shed 2 bases, with 5 bases lying between them. CDR1 SGDLS and CDR2 YYNGEE come from the germline V gene. The CDR3 nucleotides read TGTGCCAGCAGCGTAGGCCCTCAAGAGACCCAGTACTTC. This codes for CASSVGPQETQYF.

The chain employs TRBV6-4 and TRBJ2-3; 13 bases are shared with TRBD2. The CDR3 is 16 residues long. From germline, CDR1 is MRHNA and CDR2 SNTAGT. With V trimmed by 0 bases and J by 6 bases, 3 bases remained unmatched. CDR3 DNA: TGTGCCAGCAGTGACTCACTAGCGGGGGGGCCGGATACGCAGTATTTT. This translates into CASSDSLAGGPDTQYF.

This chain joins TRBV7-2 and TRBJ2-5; 7 nucleotides agree with TRBD1. The germline gives CDR1 SGHTA, CDR2 FQGNSA. The CDR3 runs to 14 residues. The junction had 5 bases not matched to a gene; V was cut back by 5 bases and J by 2 bases. CDR3 loop: CASSRPGQQETQYF. As DNA, the CDR3 is TGTGCCAGCAGCCGACCGGGACAGCAAGAGACCCAGTACTTC. Full variable domain (missing parts from reference TRBV7-2 and TRBJ2-5): GAGVSQSPSNKVTEKGKDVELRCDPISGHTALYWYRQSLGQGLEFLIYFQGNSAPDKSGLPSDRFSAERTGGSVSTLTIQRTQQEDSAVYLCASSRPGQQETQYFGPGTRLLVL.

The chain links TRBV25-1 to TRBJ2-1; D gene ambiguous. Trimming took off 7 bases at V and 4 bases at J, with 8 bases between the two ends. CDR1 and CDR2 (germline): MGHDK, SYGVNS. The CDR3 loop spans 12 amino acids. The CDR3 DNA sequence: TGTGCCAGCATGCCCGGTTACAATGAGCAGTTCTTC. Translated: CASMPGYNEQFF.

This clonotype was detected only a few times. The chain has TRBV7-2 and TRBJ1-5; 9 bases agree with TRBD1. The CDR3 is made up of 17 amino acids. Germline assignment: CDR1 SGHTA and CDR2 FQGNSA. V was clipped by 1 base and J by 1 base; unmatched bases: 5. The CDR3 loop is CASSLVGTGISNQPQHF. The DNA for the CDR3 is TGTGCCAGCAGCTTAGTAGGGACAGGGATAAGCAATCAGCCCCAGCATTTT.

Of note for this clonotype: One end of the junction does not line up with germline, which may come from a read error. V gene TRBV4-2 combines with J gene TRBJ2-7; D may be TRBD1 (6 bases). The CDR3 is 16 residues long. The germline CDR1 and CDR2 sequences are LGHNA and YNFKEQ. As DNA, the CDR3 is TGTACCAGCAGCCTCACCAGTGCGACAGGATCCTACGAGCAGTACTTC. It specifies CTSSLTSATGSYEQYF.

The chain couples TRBV6-5 to TRBJ1-1; tentatively, D is TRBD1 (6 bases). The CDR3 length is 14 residues. Germline V gives CDR1 MNHEY, CDR2 SVGAGI. Trimming took off 6 bases at V and 8 bases at J, with 19 bases between the two ends. The CDR3 region is CASRSQGVRGEAFF. The CDR3 nucleotides read TGTGCCAGCAGGTCACAGGGTGTACGGGGCGAAGCTTTCTTT.

The CDR3, as DNA: TGCAGCGTTCAGGGGGCTAACTATGGCTACACCTTC. Residues: CSVQGANYGYTF. This sequence joins TRBV29-1 and TRBJ1-2, with 7 nucleotides matching TRBD1. Per germline, CDR1 SQVTM and CDR2 ANQGSEA. CDR3 length: 12 residues. The junction had 0 bases not matched to a gene; V was cut back by 5 bases and J by 0 bases.

This clonotype was detected only a few times. V and J are TRBV27 and TRBJ1-2, with TRBD1 identical over 7 bases. The V gene's germline CDR1 is MNHEY and CDR2 SMNVEV (reference sequence). The junction had 9 bases not matched to a gene; V was cut back by 6 bases and J by 2 bases. This CDR3 is 15 amino acids long. The CDR3 reads CASRGTVTQNYGYTF. The CDR3 region has the DNA TGTGCCAGCAGGGGGACAGTTACCCAAAACTATGGCTACACCTTC.

This chain links TRBV6-2 or TRBV6-3 with TRBJ2-3; 9 nucleotides agree with TRBD2. The CDR3 loop spans 17 amino acids. V shed 0 bases, J shed 5 bases, and the junction held 9 bases outside the gene matches. Germline V gives CDR1 MNHEY, CDR2 SVGEGT. The CDR3 loop is CASSYSMRAGGGDTQYF. The CDR3 DNA reads TGTGCCAGCAGTTACTCGATGCGAGCGGGGGGAGGAGATACGCAGTATTTT.

The J gene is TRBJ1-1, the V gene TRBV18; 9 nucleotides align to TRBD1. J lost 4 bases, V lost 1 base, and 4 bases had no gene match. Germline V gene sequence: CDR1 KGHSH, CDR2 LQKENI. CDR3 size: 15 residues. The CDR3 loop reads CASSPRTGAGTEAFF. Here the CDR3 DNA reads TGTGCCAGCTCACCACGGACAGGGGCAGGCACTGAAGCTTTCTTT.

The chain employs TRBV12-3 or TRBV12-4 and TRBJ2-2; D unclear. The V gene lost 4 bases and the J gene lost 4 bases, with 4 bases spanning the gap. The CDR3 runs 12 residues. The CDR3 is CASSSFTGELFF. The CDR3 bases are TGTGCCAGCAGTTCGTTCACCGGGGAGCTGTTTTTT.